This T cell receptor (beta chain) was recovered during a study of OX40 agonist ivuxolimab in advanced cancers. The germline V and J ends were trimmed by 6 bases and 6 bases, with 21 bases remaining between them. This CDR3 has 17 residues. Germline CDR1 LGHNA, CDR2 YSLEER. The protocol was immunoSEQ multiplex PCR, while the TCRdb copy is restricted to in-frame clones and leaves out a portion. The sample carries 50,000 or so clones, approximately 79% recorded once. J is TRBJ1-6 and V is TRBV4-3; TRBD1 is a possible D gene (6 bases). The specimen comprised CD4+ or CD8+ T cells sorted from blood, sampled in a trial of the OX40 agonist ivuxolimab. This TCR was sampled from an adult with an advanced solid tumor such as melanoma, head and neck, liver or kidney cancer. The CDR3 DNA reads as TGCGCCAGCAGAACTCCTGTAGGTAGGACAGCTAATTCACCCCTCCACTTT. This codes for CASRTPVGRTANSPLHF.